This entry lists 30 T cell receptor beta chains sequenced from one sample in a study of Graves' ophthalmopathy and Graves' hyperthyroidism. Amplification targeted the TCR beta CDR3 regions, with RNA transcripts as the source material. HTBI primers served in a first-round RT-PCR, which a second-round multiplex PCR followed. TCRdb re-analysed the multiplex PCR reads in MiXCR, keeping a single row per CDR3 protein. The data hold 1 million to 1.3 million distinct CDR3 sequences, with less than 45% observed a single time. Specimen: peripheral blood or thyroid tissue (not recorded which). Every receptor here comes from an adult man with Graves' hyperthyroidism.

There are a few counts of this clonotype. V usage is TRBV7-2 and J usage is TRBJ1-4; D is possibly TRBD1 (6 bases). The germline V gene has CDR1 SGHTA and CDR2 FQGNSA. V was trimmed by 3 bases and J by 7 bases, leaving 12 bases between them. The CDR3 sequence is 14 residues long. CDR3 loop: CASSFRGGSEKLFF. CDR3 DNA sequence: TGTGCCAGCAGCTTCCGAGGGGGGAGTGAAAAACTGTTTTTT.

On this clonotype: A much larger clone is a single base away; this may be a read error. The J gene is TRBJ1-1, the V gene TRBV6-5; tentative D call: TRBD1 (6 bases). The CDR3 covers 16 residues. Germline CDR1 reads MNHEY; CDR2 reads SVGAGI. V was pared by 2 bases and J by 4 bases, with 17 bases between. The CDR3 is CASSYVPGGEGTEAFF. CDR3 DNA: TGTGCCAGCAGTTACGTGCCGGGGGGCGAGGGCACTGAAGCTTTCTTT.

The chain recombines TRBV7-7 with TRBJ2-7, with 7 bases that match TRBD1. This CDR3 contains 18 residues. The germline CDR1 and CDR2 sequences are SSHAT and FNYEAQ (reference sequence). The ends lost 4 bases at V and 5 bases at J; junction bases unmatched: 20. CDR3 region: CASSSSRHGQANTDEQYF. The CDR3 DNA reads TGTGCCAGCAGCTCGAGCCGCCATGGACAGGCGAACACCGACGAGCAGTACTTC.

Remarks on this clonotype: A much larger clone is a single base away; this may be a read error. The gene calls are TRBV7-9 and TRBJ2-5, with 7 bases lining up with TRBD2. The CDR3 has 16 amino acids. The V and J ends lost 5 bases and 1 base, in that order; junction bases with no gene match: 10. Germline V gene lookup returns CDR1 SEHNR and CDR2 FQNEAQ (reference sequence). The CDR3 loop is CASSDPRLASQETQYF. The DNA for the CDR3 is TGTGCCAGCAGCGATCCGAGACTAGCCAGCCAAGAGACCCAGTACTTC.

This sequence joins TRBV7-9 and TRBJ2-5; maybe TRBD2 (6 bases). Germline CDR1 and CDR2: SEHNR and FQNEAQ (reference sequence). Trimming pared 4 bases from V and 5 bases from J, leaving 17 bases between. This CDR3 comprises 15 residues. CDR3: CASSSAGNVRETQYF. The CDR3 bases are TGTGCCAGCAGCTCAGCGGGCAATGTCCGGGAGACCCAGTACTTC.

This clonotype has ten or more counts. V is TRBV20-1 and J is TRBJ2-5; TRBD1 aligns across 7 bases. The CDR3 contains 13 residues. Per the germline V gene, CDR1 is DFQATT and CDR2 is SNEGSKA (reference sequence). Trimming cost V 6 bases and J 8 bases; bases outside gene matches: 12. CDR3 amino acids: CSAPTGSRATQYF. CDR3 nucleotides: TGCAGTGCCCCGACAGGGTCGAGAGCAACCCAGTACTTC.

This sequence joins TRBV7-8 and TRBJ1-5; 10 bases match TRBD1. CDR1 is SGHVS and CDR2 is FQNEAQ in the germline V gene. V lost 4 bases, J lost 10 bases, and 7 bases stayed unmatched. The CDR3 is 14 residues long. As DNA, the CDR3 is TGTGCCAGCAGCTCGGGACAGGGGAGTTCACCCCAGCATTTT. Protein sequence: CASSSGQGSSPQHF.

V usage is TRBV24-1 and J usage is TRBJ1-6, with TRBD1 identical over 7 bases. CDR1 and CDR2 (germline): KGHDR, SFDVKD. The ends lost 3 bases at V and 5 bases at J; junction bases unmatched: 6. This CDR3 contains 16 residues. CDR3 sequence: CATSDPGTEDNSPLHF. In nucleotides, the CDR3 is TGTGCCACCAGTGATCCAGGGACAGAAGATAATTCACCCCTCCACTTT.

This clonotype was counted ten times or more. The rearrangement uses TRBV6-5 and TRBJ2-7; maybe TRBD1 (6 bases). The CDR3 spans 13 residues. Germline CDR1 MNHEY, CDR2 SVGAGI. Trimming removed 6 bases from V and 4 bases from J, with 13 bases in between. CDR3 DNA sequence: TGTGCCAGCAGGCTACTACAGGGATACGAGCAGTACTTC. Translating gives CASRLLQGYEQYF.

The V gene is TRBV11-2, the J gene TRBJ2-5, with TRBD1 matching 7 bases. CDR1 and CDR2 from the germline V gene are SGHAT and FQNNGV. V trimming: 0 bases; J trimming: 1 base; junction bases outside the gene matches: 8. The CDR3 runs 17 residues. CDR3 sequence reads: CASSLDPGQSLQETQYF. As DNA, the CDR3 is TGTGCCAGCAGCTTAGATCCGGGACAGAGCCTCCAAGAGACCCAGTACTTC.

CDR3: CASSTTGGPYQETQYF. Written as DNA, the CDR3 is TGTGCCAGCAGTACGACAGGGGGGCCCTACCAAGAGACCCAGTACTTC. The chain joins TRBV2 to TRBJ2-5; TRBD1 matches 9 bases. Unmatched junction bases numbered 7, after V lost 5 bases and J lost 0 bases. CDR3 length: 16 residues. The germline CDR1 and CDR2 sequences are SNHLY and FYNNEI.

As to this clonotype: Compared with germline, one end of the junction differs, possibly owing to a read error. CDR3 residues: CSVEGGPDGYTF. The DNA for the CDR3 is TGCAGCGTGGAAGGGGGTCCGGATGGCTACACCTTC. The V call is TRBV29-1, the J call TRBJ1-2; a weak D match, TRBD1 (6 bases). This CDR3 is 12 amino acids long. Germline V gene lookup returns CDR1 SQVTM and CDR2 ANQGSEA.

Many counts were recorded for this clonotype. The chain links TRBV10-3 to TRBJ2-7; 7 nucleotides align to TRBD1. There are 12 residues in the CDR3. With V trimmed by 11 bases and J by 2 bases, 6 bases remained unmatched. Germline V lookup: CDR1 ENHRY, CDR2 SYGVKD. The CDR3 loop reads CAQGDGTYEQYF. CDR3 coding DNA: TGTGCCCAGGGGGACGGAACCTACGAGCAGTACTTC.

The CDR3 spells CASRPGQGPGYTF. The CDR3 region has the DNA TGTGCCAGCAGGCCGGGACAGGGGCCTGGCTACACCTTC. The V and J genes are TRBV9 and TRBJ1-2; 10 bases are a match to TRBD1. V lost 5 bases, J lost 7 bases, and 5 bases stayed unmatched. This CDR3 contains 13 residues. CDR1 is SGDLS and CDR2 is YYNGEE in the germline V gene.

This clonotype was observed many times. J is TRBJ2-7 and V is TRBV29-1, with D perhaps given as TRBD1 or TRBD2 (6 bases each). Germline assignment: CDR1 SQVTM and CDR2 ANQGSEA. The CDR3 is made up of 12 amino acids. Trimming cost V 3 bases and J 5 bases, with 11 bases left between them. CDR3 residues: CSVDGGSNEQYF. The CDR3 region has the DNA TGCAGCGTTGACGGGGGCAGCAACGAGCAGTACTTC.

This chain uses TRBV4-1 with TRBJ2-7; D ambiguous. Germline assignment: CDR1 MGHRA and CDR2 YSYEKL. V was pared by 0 bases and J by 3 bases, with 12 bases between. The CDR3 is made up of 15 amino acids. CDR3 sequence (DNA): TGCGCCAGCAGCCAAGAAAAGGAATTTAACTACGAGCAGTACTTC. This codes for CASSQEKEFNYEQYF.

This clonotype came up once. This chain connects TRBV10-3 to TRBJ2-7; TRBD1 is a possible D gene (6 bases). The CDR3 runs to 13 residues. Germline V gene sequence: CDR1 ENHRY, CDR2 SYGVKD. V lost 10 bases to trimming and J lost 4 bases, with 17 bases between them. CDR3 bases: TGTGCCAGCACGGGCAGGGGCGGGTACGAGCAGTACTTC. Residues: CASTGRGGYEQYF.

This clonotype came up many times. The V gene is TRBV5-1, the J gene TRBJ2-6; TRBD1 might be the D (6 bases). V lost 8 bases to trimming and J lost 2 bases, with 17 bases between them. This CDR3 spans 16 amino acids. In germline, CDR1 is SGHRS, CDR2 YFSETQ. DNA of the CDR3: TGCGCCAGTCAACAGGGACCCCTCACTGGGGCCAACGTCCTGACTTTC. Translating it yields CASQQGPLTGANVLTF.

The chain couples TRBV20-1 to TRBJ1-5; D gene uncertain. Germline lookup yields CDR1 DFQATT and CDR2 SNEGSKA (reference sequence). The CDR3 is 13 residues long. Trimming removed 6 bases from V and 5 bases from J, with 14 bases in between. The CDR3 reads CSAHSGLDQPQHF. CDR3 bases: TGCAGTGCCCACAGCGGGCTGGATCAGCCCCAGCATTTT.

This clonotype was counted between two and nine times. The rearrangement links TRBV7-9 to TRBJ1-6, with 7 bases identical to TRBD1. J lost 12 bases, V lost 6 bases, and 5 bases had no gene match. Looked up from germline, CDR1 is SEHNR and CDR2 is FQNEAQ (reference sequence). CDR3 length: 12 residues. The CDR3 spells CASRYSGGPLHF. As DNA, the CDR3 is TGTGCCAGCAGATACTCAGGGGGACCCCTCCACTTT.

The chain is built from TRBV6-5 and TRBJ2-7; unclear D gene. This CDR3 spans 15 amino acids. Trimming cost V 5 bases and J 3 bases, with 17 bases left between them. Per germline, CDR1 MNHEY and CDR2 SVGAGI. The CDR3 here is CASSTPGENDYEQYF. The CDR3 coding sequence is TGTGCCAGCAGTACCCCGGGCGAAAACGACTACGAGCAGTACTTC.

This clonotype was counted at least ten times. The chain links TRBV7-9 to TRBJ2-7; D is perhaps TRBD1 (7 bases). Looked up from germline, CDR1 is SEHNR and CDR2 is FQNEAQ (reference sequence). This CDR3 is built from 15 residues. Trimming removed 5 bases from V and 4 bases from J, with 18 bases in between. The CDR3 loop is CASSQDRTKEYEQYF. CDR3 sequence (DNA): TGTGCCAGCAGCCAGGACAGGACTAAGGAATACGAGCAGTACTTC. Supplemented by reference TRBV7-9 and TRBJ2-7, the full variable domain reads DTGVSQNPRHKITKRGQNVTFRCDPISEHNRLYWYRQTLGQGPEFLTYFQNEAQLEKSRLLSDRFSAERPKGSFSTLEIQRTEQGDSAMYLCASSQDRTKEYEQYFGPGTRLTVT.

This clonotype was detected a few times. The chain couples TRBV6-6 to TRBJ2-7, with 7 bases identical to TRBD1. Germline V gene lookup returns CDR1 MNHNY and CDR2 SVGAGI (reference sequence). The trim removed 4 bases at V and 1 base at J, leaving 10 bases unmatched. The CDR3 length is 16 residues. The CDR3 spells CASSSEGQRASYEQYF. CDR3 DNA: TGTGCCAGCAGTTCAGAGGGACAGAGAGCTTCCTACGAGCAGTACTTC.

This chain connects TRBV5-5 to TRBJ2-2; D is ambiguous. CDR1 and CDR2 (germline): SGHKS, YYEKEE (reference sequence). V was cut by 2 bases and J by 5 bases, with 16 bases left in between. The CDR3 contains 16 residues. Here the CDR3 DNA reads TGTGCCAGCAGCTTTAACCCCGACACGGTTACCGGGGAGCTGTTTTTT. Translated, it gives CASSFNPDTVTGELFF.

The chain employs TRBV12-3 or TRBV12-4 and TRBJ2-7; D uncertain. V was clipped by 8 bases and J by 5 bases, with 13 bases between them. This CDR3 has 12 amino acids. In DNA, the CDR3 is TGTGCCAGCGCCCACTCGTGGAACGAGCAGTACTTC. Residues: CASAHSWNEQYF.

This clonotype was seen at least ten times. The V and J genes are TRBV7-9 and TRBJ2-5, with 7 bases lining up with TRBD1. The CDR3 runs 15 residues. J was trimmed by 4 bases and V by 6 bases; bases with no gene match: 11. Per the germline V gene, CDR1 is SEHNR and CDR2 is FQNEAQ (reference sequence). The chain's CDR3 is CASSGTDSSRETQYF. The CDR3 DNA reads TGTGCCAGCAGTGGGACAGATAGTTCAAGAGAGACCCAGTACTTC.

This clonotype was observed at least ten times. J is TRBJ1-5 and V is TRBV24-1; D not certain. Germline CDR1 is KGHDR and CDR2 is SFDVKD. The V and J ends lost 5 bases and 6 bases respectively, with 7 bases between them. The CDR3 has 12 residues. The CDR3 region has the DNA TGTGCCACCAGTGTAGTAGGTCAGCCCCAGCATTTT. It is translated as CATSVVGQPQHF.

This clonotype has just a few counts. The V and J genes are TRBV7-2 and TRBJ1-3, with 11 bases aligning to TRBD1. J lost 0 bases, V lost 5 bases, and 15 bases had no gene match. This CDR3 contains 20 residues. CDR1 and CDR2 from the germline V gene are SGHTA and FQGNSA. CDR3 nucleotides: TGTGCCAGCAGCCCCGGACAGGGGGCTATGAGCTCCCTCTCTGGAAACACCATATATTTT. Its translation: CASSPGQGAMSSLSGNTIYF.

This clonotype has more than one count but fewer than ten. The chain employs TRBV5-6 and TRBJ2-6, with a weak D call TRBD2 (5 bases). The ends were cut back, 0 bases at V and 4 bases at J, with 11 bases in the middle. The CDR3 consists of 16 residues. Germline CDR1 and CDR2: SGHDT and YYEEEE. CDR3 amino acids: CASSLARVSGANVLTF. The CDR3 nucleotides read TGTGCCAGCAGCTTGGCGCGGGTTTCCGGGGCCAACGTCCTGACTTTC. Variable domain in full (rest from reference TRBV5-6 and TRBJ2-6): DAGVTQSPTHLIKTRGQQVTLRCSPKSGHDTVSWYQQALGQGPQFIFQYYEEEERQRGNFPDRFSGHQFPNYSSELNVNALLLGDSALYLCASSLARVSGANVLTFGAGSRLTVL.

This clonotype has ten or more counts. Its ends do not fully match the called genes, so a read error is possible. V and J are TRBV12-3 or TRBV12-4 and TRBJ2-7; tentatively, D is TRBD2 (5 bases). The CDR3 totals 13 residues. The chain's CDR3 is CASSWRSSYEQYF. The CDR3 nucleotides read TGTGCCAGTAGTTGGAGGAGCTCCTACGAGCAGTACTTC.